The present T cell receptor (beta chain) was sequenced within a study of blood T cell repertoires in COVID-19. Original processing methods: By means of reference gene primer amplification, nucleated cell counts were estimated. TCRdb's copy holds only in-frame clones and misses some; the assay was immunoSEQ multiplex PCR. The V and J calls and clone size come from that table; D and trimming were worked out from the DNA. The sample includes some 190,000 clones, about 88% of them seen just once. The CDR3 has 16 amino acids. After removal of 0 bases from V and 4 bases from J, the junction contained 8 bases not matched to a gene. Germline V gene lookup returns CDR1 SGDLS and CDR2 YYNGEE.

Sample: peripheral blood. The rearrangement joins TRBV9 to TRBJ2-5, with 8 bases that match TRBD2. This TCR derives from a woman between 40 and 50 years old who had recovered from COVID-19. CDR3 in DNA: TGTGCCAGCAGCGTAGCTACGAGGAGCGGGAGAGAGACCCAGTACTTC. Residues: CASSVATRSGRETQYF.